Reported below is one T cell receptor (beta chain). These data come from a study of blood T cell repertoires in COVID-19. In the study overall: Sites in the United States, Italy and Spain provided acute and convalescent COVID-19 samples. In each case, the material was cDNA or gDNA derived from T cells, B-cell-depleted T cells, or PBMCs.

As originally analysed: Amplification from reference gene primers served as the basis for estimated nucleated cell counts. Method: immunoSEQ multiplex PCR; TCRdb's copy keeps in-frame clones and lacks some. The V and J calls and clone size were taken over from that table, and D and trimming were inferred from the DNA. In the table there are approximately 90,000 clones, approximately 85% of which are singletons. The CDR3 sequence is 14 residues long. V dropped 0 bases and J dropped 4; count of bases not matched to a gene: 3. CDR1 LNHDA and CDR2 SQIVND come from the germline V gene (reference sequence).

The chain couples TRBV19 to TRBJ2-7, with 7 bases matching TRBD1. The source of this sequence is a man aged 55 to 70 with acute or convalescent COVID-19. Material: peripheral blood. The CDR3 DNA reads as TGTGCCAGTAGTATAGAAAGGGGGCCTTACGAGCAGTACTTC. Translating gives CASSIERGPYEQYF.